One sample yielded the 17 T cell receptor beta chains listed below, sequenced in a study of response to subunit inactivated influenza vaccine. TCRdb reprocessed the RT-PCR reads via MiXCR and lists one record per CDR3 protein. This sample has 650,000 to 800,000 distinct CDR3 sequences, with more than 11% found just once. Sequencing used PBMCs from blood, obtained roughly 15 days before vaccination. The origin of the receptors is a man in his fifties who received an inactivated influenza vaccine.

V and J are TRBV5-1 and TRBJ1-6, with a possible D match to TRBD1 (5 bases). The V and J ends lost 4 bases and 9 bases respectively, with 17 bases between them. The CDR3 spans 15 residues. Germline loops: CDR1 SGHRS, CDR2 YFSETQ. The CDR3: CASSLSQVGGSPLHF. As DNA, the CDR3 is TGCGCCAGCAGCCTATCACAGGTTGGAGGTTCACCCCTCCACTTT.

There are many counts of this clonotype. The rearrangement links TRBV4-3 to TRBJ1-4, with D hard to call. CDR1 is LGHNA, CDR2 YSLEER, per germline. The V and J ends lost 1 base and 8 bases respectively, with 14 bases between them. CDR3 length: 15 residues. The CDR3 nucleotides are TGCGCCAGCAGCCAAGCCCACCGGGCCGTCGAAAAACTGTTTTTT. Amino acid sequence: CASSQAHRAVEKLFF.

The chain employs TRBV20-1 and TRBJ2-1; the D gene is possibly TRBD1 (6 bases). This CDR3 is built from 14 residues. Germline V gene data show CDR1 as DFQATT and CDR2 as SNEGSKA (reference sequence). V lost 5 bases and J 7 bases, leaving 18 bases between the germline ends. The CDR3 loop is CSAPARWQGNEQFF. CDR3 DNA sequence: TGCAGTGCTCCCGCGCGCTGGCAGGGGAATGAGCAGTTCTTC.

The chain combines TRBV19 with TRBJ2-5; 12 nucleotides agree with TRBD2. Germline assignment: CDR1 LNHDA and CDR2 SQIVND (reference sequence). The CDR3 contains 16 residues. V lost 5 bases to trimming and J lost 5 bases; unmatched junction nucleotides: 9. This chain's CDR3 is CASSPASGRAMETQYF. The CDR3 nucleotides are TGTGCCAGTAGTCCCGCTAGCGGGAGGGCCATGGAGACCCAGTACTTC.

The chain combines TRBV5-1 with TRBJ2-7, with 8 bases matching TRBD1. Germline values: CDR1 SGHRS, CDR2 YFSETQ. The CDR3 is 15 amino acids. The ends lost 0 bases at V and 5 bases at J; junction bases unmatched: 7. CDR3 DNA: TGCGCCAGCAGCTTGGAATACAGGGGGGCAGACGAGCAGTACTTC. It is translated as CASSLEYRGADEQYF.

The V and J genes are TRBV25-1 and TRBJ1-1, with TRBD1 as a possible D gene (5 bases). The germline V and J ends were trimmed by 1 base and 2 bases, with 11 bases remaining between them. CDR3 size: 15 residues. Germline values: CDR1 MGHDK, CDR2 SYGVNS. The CDR3 region has the DNA TGTGCCAGCAGTGAATTGGGGGAGGTAAACACTGAAGCTTTCTTT. Translation gives CASSELGEVNTEAFF.

This clonotype was observed a few times. The J gene is TRBJ1-5, the V gene TRBV9; no definite D call. The CDR3 consists of 11 residues. The germline V gene encodes CDR1 SGDLS and CDR2 YYNGEE. CDR3 amino acids: CSLTGNQPQHF. DNA for the CDR3: TGTAGCTTAACGGGCAATCAGCCCCAGCATTTT.

This chain joins TRBV3-1 and TRBJ2-7, with 7 bases aligning to TRBD1. Germline trimming cut 1 base from V and 2 bases from J; bases unmatched to any gene: 5. Germline assignment: CDR1 LGHDT and CDR2 YNNKEL (reference sequence). The CDR3 consists of 15 residues. The CDR3 loop reads CASSQASGQAYEQYF. The DNA of the CDR3 is TGTGCCAGCAGCCAAGCTTCCGGACAGGCCTACGAGCAGTACTTC.

CDR3 nucleotide sequence: TGTGCCAGCAGATACACGGTCTCTGGGGCCAACGTCCTGACTTTC. Translating gives CASRYTVSGANVLTF. This chain links TRBV2 with TRBJ2-6; no definite D call. V lost 6 bases and J 0 bases, leaving 9 bases between the germline ends. The CDR3 extends over 15 amino acids. The germline gives CDR1 SNHLY, CDR2 FYNNEI.

This clonotype was recorded a few times. The rearrangement uses TRBV4-3 and TRBJ2-1, with 9 bases matching TRBD2. Germline CDR1 LGHNA, CDR2 YSLEER. The CDR3 totals 16 residues. The V segment lost 0 bases and the J segment 7 bases; nucleotides outside the gene matches: 7. CDR3 DNA sequence: TGCGCCAGCAGCCAAGAAGGTAGCGGGGGAGGTAATGAGCAGTTCTTC. As protein: CASSQEGSGGGNEQFF.

The sample holds many counts of this clonotype. The V call is TRBV20-1, the J call TRBJ2-1, with 11 bases aligning to TRBD2. The CDR3 loop spans 15 amino acids. The ends lost 4 bases at V and 1 base at J; junction bases unmatched: 3. Germline V gene lookup returns CDR1 DFQATT and CDR2 SNEGSKA (reference sequence). The CDR3 DNA sequence: TGCAGTGCTATAAGACTAGCGGGATCCTACAATGAGCAGTTCTTC. Translating it yields CSAIRLAGSYNEQFF.

This chain joins TRBV12-3 or TRBV12-4 and TRBJ2-1; D is possibly TRBD2 (6 bases). The CDR3 contains 16 residues. The V gene lost 5 bases and the J gene lost 5 bases, with 19 bases spanning the gap. In DNA, the CDR3 is TGTGCCAGCAGTCCACTTATGGCGGGGCCTGACAATGAGCAGTTCTTC. Amino acids: CASSPLMAGPDNEQFF.

The chain combines TRBV7-8 with TRBJ1-3; D ambiguous. V was cut by 6 bases and J by 0 bases, with 18 bases left in between. CDR3 size: 17 residues. Per germline, CDR1 SGHVS and CDR2 FQNEAQ. Here the CDR3 reads CASSPRMPGASGNTIYF. CDR3 DNA: TGTGCCAGCAGTCCCCGAATGCCGGGAGCCTCTGGAAACACCATATATTTT.

The V call is TRBV20-1, the J call TRBJ2-7, with D hard to call. V shed 3 bases and J shed 3 bases, with 15 bases lying between them. This CDR3 has 14 residues. Germline V gene sequence: CDR1 DFQATT, CDR2 SNEGSKA (reference sequence). CDR3 loop: CSASDRTKGYEQYF. DNA of the CDR3: TGCAGTGCTAGCGATCGCACAAAAGGCTACGAGCAGTACTTC.

The chain employs TRBV12-3 or TRBV12-4 and TRBJ1-4, with TRBD1 matching over 8 bases. The CDR3 spans 14 residues. The ends lost 5 bases at V and 5 bases at J; junction bases unmatched: 4. The CDR3 protein is CASSPDRVNEKLFF. The DNA for the CDR3 is TGTGCCAGCAGTCCGGACAGGGTGAATGAAAAACTGTTTTTT.

This clonotype was seen a few times. The chain joins TRBV28 to TRBJ2-3; D is perhaps TRBD2 (6 bases). CDR3 size: 16 residues. Trimming cost V 2 bases and J 1 base, with 13 bases left between them. Germline-derived CDR1 and CDR2 are MDHEN and SYDVKM. The CDR3 bases are TGTGCCAGCAGTTTACCCCCCGGGGGAGGCACAGATACGCAGTATTTT. Translation gives CASSLPPGGGTDTQYF. Using reference TRBV28 and TRBJ2-3 for the parts outside the CDR3, the full variable domain is DVKVTQSSRYLVKRTGEKVFLECVQDMDHENMFWYRQDPGLGLRLIYFSYDVKMKEKGDIPEGYSVSREKKERFSLILESASTNQTSMYLCASSLPPGGGTDTQYFGPGTRLTVL.

The chain couples TRBV6-2 or TRBV6-3 to TRBJ2-3, with unresolved D. Germline V gives CDR1 MNHEY, CDR2 SVGEGT. The V end was cut by 4 bases, the J end by 0 bases, with 11 bases between. CDR3 length: 15 amino acids. The DNA for the CDR3 is TGTGCCAGCAGTTCGAAGGGCATCAGCACAGATACGCAGTATTTT. Residues: CASSSKGISTDTQYF.